Here is one T cell receptor beta chain with its context. No cognate antigen has been identified for it. The germline V and J ends show losses of 4 bases and 6 bases respectively, and no gene match explains 5 bases of the junction. Including cysteine and phenylalanine, the CDR3 has 13 amino acids. Left in the record is the CDR3 DNA by itself, 39 bases read in frame from the first base. CDR1 and CDR2 are read off the germline V gene as MNHNS and SASEGT. The method was the immunoSEQ multiplex PCR assay. A mixture of 60 forward primers for TCR Vbeta segments and 13 reverse primers for TCR Jbeta segments was used in the multiplex PCR. Amplification of the CDR3 region of rearranged TCR beta genes was performed with a multiplex PCR assay on genomic DNA. The Illumina HiSeq System was used to sequence the amplified TCR beta libraries as 87-base-pair reads. The source study handled its data this way. A later analysis counted approximately 76 million unique TCR beta chains across the 650 to 800 repertoires, and about 10 million of these chains were shared by at least two donors. A nearest-neighbor algorithm error-corrected the raw reads and collapsed the reads into unique sequences, merging closely related sequences to remove PCR and sequencing errors. To assign V, D and J gene segments, CDR3 sequences were aligned to IMGT reference sequences. For a sequence to be retained, at least a six-nucleotide match to both a V gene segment and a J gene segment was required. A rearrangement counted as productive if the CDR3 had no stop codons and remained in frame with V and J, and every other rearrangement counted as non-productive. Following IMGT convention, CDR3 was defined as the stretch from the second conserved V-encoded cysteine to the conserved J-encoded phenylalanine. The earlier analysis of 500 to 650 of the donors excluded any sequence lacking an unambiguous match to a single V gene segment. An earlier analysis of 500 to 600 of the donors classified V segments as functional when productive rearrangements were above 56.7% and as segregating when the standard deviation between donors was above 5%. To diagnose cytomegalovirus status from the catalog of TCR beta chain sequences, a statistical classification framework was built. A later analysis assigned V and J genes by comparing TCR nucleotide sequences with IMGT/GENE-DB human TR gene sequences. The TCRdist pipeline was used in a later analysis to assign CDR3 sequences and most-parsimonious VDJ recombination scenarios. In a later analysis, each TCR beta chain was defined by its CDR3 amino acid sequence together with its V-gene family, and reads lacking a unique V-gene family were excluded. In a later analysis, around 600 highly shared, low-generation-probability nucleotide sequences were removed to address suspected cross-contamination and a sequencing artifact. In a later analysis, a clonal expansion index for each public chain was calculated from normalized within-repertoire ranks of inferred template counts. In a later analysis, generation probabilities were computed using a VDJ recombination model fitted to out-of-frame rearrangements, and the results were checked against IGoR. In a later analysis, TCR-TCR, TCR-HLA and TCR-CMV co-occurrence was scored with hypergeometric tests, and a repertoire-size bias correction was applied to TCR pairs. In a later analysis, false discovery rates were estimated by permuting HLA or CMV assignments 20 times. In a later analysis, co-occurring TCRs were grouped using DBSCAN, with TCRdist sequence similarity added in when clustering inside HLA-allele-positive subsets. Repertoires with fewer than 30,000 or more than 120,000 public chains, plus five repertoires with anomalous nucleotide sharing, were excluded from co-occurrence clustering. TCRdb limited this immuneACCESS table to in-frame rearrangements with V and J called. A share of clones is missing; checked studies link under half to unresolved V genes, and the rest is unexplained. V, J and clone size are those of that table, while D and trimming were read from the DNA. The sample's records list some 80,000 clones. The ten most abundant clones make up roughly 13% of the sample.

These data are taken from a study of cytomegalovirus exposure and HLA in healthy donors (dated 2017 in TCRdb). About the study as a whole: An earlier analysis of approximately 640 of the donors reported more than 250 Gb of sequence data and some 100 million unique TCR beta sequences from about 200 million T cells. About 280 gigabases of sequencing data and 70 million to 100 million unique TCR sequences made up an early release that covered over 550 HLA-typed donors. The genetic ancestry cluster associated with self-reported Caucasian donors included 70% to 85% of the 350 to 500 genotyped donors. The study aimed to test whether signatures of past pathogen exposure could be identified by cataloging public T cell receptors. The study profiled the T cell repertoires of hundreds of subjects by immunosequencing and related them to cytomegalovirus serostatus. In addition to the first cohort of 666 subjects, a separate validation cohort of 120 different subjects was used. To predict cytomegalovirus infection status, the study combined high-throughput TCR immunosequencing, statistical association of individual TCRs with disease status, and machine learning. A later analysis re-examined previously published TCR beta repertoires from around 670 donors and added high-resolution HLA genotyping to investigate patterns of TCR occurrence. Rather than using new phenotypic data, the later analysis identified candidate immune exposures from TCR beta sequences and from how often those sequences occurred across donors. An earlier analysis of 587 of the donors used high-throughput TCR beta sequencing to judge whether each TCR beta V gene segment behaved as functional or pseudogenic. Donor age, sex, ethnicity and CMV serostatus were compiled alongside the repertoire data. In a later genetic analysis, genome-wide SNP genotypes for about 60% of the 666 donors were used, and that subset was treated as a discovery cohort. All discovery cohort repertoires had been generated using a single sequencing platform. HLA typing included class I and class II loci at four-digit resolution. The number of typed donors differed by locus: about 620-640 for A, B, C, DRB1 and DQB1; approximately 520 for DQA1; approximately 600 for DPA1; and 400 to 480 for DPB1. Roughly five DR-DQ haplotypes were treated as single units for association and clustering because of strong linkage in the cohort. Across under 500 genotyped donors of the cohort, an average of about 240,000 unique TCR beta nucleotide sequences per donor were sequenced, and approximately 17% of those sequences were non-productive. What the research found in general, with its limitations: For the cohort, immune exposure information was limited to CMV serostatus. A further reported finding was that TCR beta sequences accurately predicted the HLA-A and HLA-B alleles for most subjects in the first cohort. In this cohort, only TCR beta chains were sequenced, and detectable features were limited by the absence of alpha or paired-chain data. In a later genetic analysis, a missense DCLRE1C variant was associated with V-gene and J-gene trimming of TCR beta chains, and the association was replicated in an independent cohort. Because HLA typing was unavailable for some donors at each locus, only the typed subset was used in association tests. Over 15 rarely observed V segments, including chromosome 9 orphons, were excluded from the earlier analysis of some 590 of the donors because counts were too low. The authors suggested that the approach could potentially be generalized to other disease states and immunological phenotypes. Across donors, most TCR sequences were observed very rarely, whereas some public TCRs were present in many individuals. When HLA alleles, especially DR and DQ, strongly co-occurred, TCR associations were difficult to assign to individual alleles. Compared with the roughly 600-donor mean, donors in an Asian-associated ancestry cluster had fewer N-insertions in productive TCRs, according to a later genetic analysis. Linkage disequilibrium might explain the correlated functional status among segregating V segments, but an unknown experimental factor could not be excluded. The study gave a list of about 170 TCR beta chains associated with cytomegalovirus. Specific HLA alleles were associated with 15,000 to 20,000 TCR beta sequences at a false discovery rate of 0.05 in a later analysis. According to a later analysis, most CMV-associated TCR beta chains appeared to be HLA-restricted, and the HLA associations seemed to be driven largely by CMV exposure. In a later analysis, HLA-associated TCR beta chains were found to be more clonally expanded and to have lower generation probabilities than equally common non-associated chains. Roughly uniform sequencing depth across donors was assumed in presence/absence analyses, although this assumption may not hold. Some IMGT-functional V segments, including TRBV6-2 and TRBV6-3, could not be distinguished by the 87-base-pair reads and were therefore excluded. The classifier was reported to diagnose cytomegalovirus status with high specificity and sensitivity in both the original and validation cohorts. According to a later analysis, TCR association rates differed among HLA loci, with DRB1 alleles showing the most associated TCRs and HLA-C alleles showing the fewest. A group of highly shared sequence variants was considered likely to be a technical artifact of the sequencing pipeline. A later analysis reported that several top co-occurrence clusters appeared linked to parvovirus B19, influenza, CMV and Epstein-Barr virus. An earlier analysis of around 500 of the donors showed that most TCR beta V segments appeared in productive rearrangements either about 87% or about 30% of the time, which broadly matched IMGT annotations. A few of the identified cytomegalovirus-associated TCR beta chains were confirmed in vitro to be specific for cytomegalovirus antigens.

The cohort consisted of some 730 healthy bone marrow donors. At the time of sampling, all cohort members were nominally healthy, though unrecorded immune exposures were likely present. The donor tested CMV seropositive and was one of the 289 seropositive cohort members. Each donor provided a peripheral blood sample, and peripheral blood mononuclear cells were used for TCR beta sequencing. The Qiagen DNeasy Blood Extraction Kit was used to extract genomic DNA from the blood cell samples. The sequence derives from a man aged 45-60 years in good health and CMV-seropositive. The V gene is TRBV6-1 and the J gene is TRBJ1-2; TRBD1 matches 7 bases in the middle. What was sequenced was PBMCs. The sequenced DNA: TGTGCCAGCAGTGCTAACACAGGGGATGGCTACACCTTC. This translates into CASSANTGDGYTF.